This T cell receptor beta chain was identified in a study of shared clonotypes between healthy human individuals. Study at large: Researchers drew samples from a couple of women and a few men aged 18 to 49.

In the naive CD8 group, cells lacked CD45RO and were positively selected for CCR7, so terminally differentiated effector memory CD45RA+ cells were left out. The donor population consisted of healthy HIV-negative adults with no recent acute infections or vaccinations. Study-level points and caveats: What rarefaction showed was incomplete sorted-subset sequencing despite large depth.

V was cut by 0 bases and J by 2 bases, with 10 bases left in between. In germline, CDR1 is SQVTM, CDR2 ANQGSEA. This CDR3 region has 14 residues. TCRdb's copy holds only in-frame clones and misses some; the assay was immunoSEQ multiplex PCR. The data hold 1.5 million to 2.5 million clones, with about 95% observed a single time. Worth noting for this clone: The antigen remains undetermined.

The clonotype comes from a young man in good health. This chain links TRBV29-1 with TRBJ1-2; D is perhaps TRBD1 (5 bases). Specimen: naive CD8+ T cells sorted from blood. The CDR3: CSVEDGGQNYGYTF. CDR3 nucleotide sequence: TGCAGCGTTGAAGATGGGGGTCAGAACTATGGCTACACCTTC. The entire variable domain, with the rest obtained from reference TRBV29-1 and TRBJ1-2, is as follows: SAVISQKPSRDICQRGTSLTIQCQVDSQVTMMFWYRQQPGQSLTLIATANQGSEATYESGFVIDKFPISRPNLTFSTLTVSNMSPEDSSIYLCSVEDGGQNYGYTFGSGTRLTVV.